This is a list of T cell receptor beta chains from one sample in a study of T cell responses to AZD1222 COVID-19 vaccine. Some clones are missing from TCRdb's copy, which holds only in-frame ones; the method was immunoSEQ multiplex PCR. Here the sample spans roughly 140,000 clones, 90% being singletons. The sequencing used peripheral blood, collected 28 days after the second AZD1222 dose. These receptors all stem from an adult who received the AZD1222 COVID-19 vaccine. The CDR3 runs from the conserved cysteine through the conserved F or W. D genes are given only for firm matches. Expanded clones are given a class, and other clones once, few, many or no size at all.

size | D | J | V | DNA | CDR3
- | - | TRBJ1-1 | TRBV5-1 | TGCGCCAGCAGAAGGGGGACGAACACTGAAGCTTTCTTT | CASRRGTNTEAFF
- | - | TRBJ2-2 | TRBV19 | TGTGCCAGTAGTCCAGGGTCAGGGGGGACCGGGGAGCTGTTTTTT | CASSPGSGGTGELFF
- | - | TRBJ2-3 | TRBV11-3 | TGTGCCAGCAGCTTAGAGGGGGCCTCAGATACGCAGTATTTT | CASSLEGASDTQYF
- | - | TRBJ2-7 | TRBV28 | TGTGCCAGCAGTCTGAGACTAACGCAAATTACGATGCAGTACTTC | CASSLRLTQITMQYF
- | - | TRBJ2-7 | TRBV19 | TGTGCCAGTAGTATTCTGGGCACCTCGGTGGACGAGCAGTACTTC | CASSILGTSVDEQYF
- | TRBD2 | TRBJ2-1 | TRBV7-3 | TGTGCCAGCAGCTTAGCTAGCGGGGCCTACAATGAGCAGTTCTTC | CASSLASGAYNEQFF
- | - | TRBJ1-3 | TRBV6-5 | TGTGCCAGCAGTTACGCCTCGGGGGCTGGAAACACCATATATTTT | CASSYASGAGNTIYF
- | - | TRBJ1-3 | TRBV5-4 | TGTGCCAGCAGCCTGCAGGGTGCGGTATATTTT | CASSLQGAVYF
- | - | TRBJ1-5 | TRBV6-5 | TGTGCCAGCAGGAGAGGACAGAACCACAATCAGCCCCAGCATTTT | CASRRGQNHNQPQHF
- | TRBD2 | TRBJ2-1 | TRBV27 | TGTGCCAGCAGACGTCCGGGACTAGCGGTCAATGAGCAGTTCTTC | CASRRPGLAVNEQFF
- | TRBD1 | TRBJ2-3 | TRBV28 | TGTGCCAGCAGTTTGACAGGGGCAATGTTTACAGATACGCAGTATTTT | CASSLTGAMFTDTQYF
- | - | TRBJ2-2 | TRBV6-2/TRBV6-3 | TGTGCCAGCAGTTATCGGGGGGAGCTGTTTTTT | CASSYRGELFF
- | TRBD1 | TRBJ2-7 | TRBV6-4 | TGTGCCAGCAGCCAGGACGGGACAGGGTCCTACGAGCAGTACTTC | CASSQDGTGSYEQYF
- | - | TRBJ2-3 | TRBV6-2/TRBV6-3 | TGTGCCAGCAGTTCCCTGGGGGGCGGGGGCACAGATACGCAGTATTTT | CASSSLGGGGTDTQYF
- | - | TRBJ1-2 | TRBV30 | TGTGCCTGGAGCGGCCGGAATTTTGGCTACACCTTC | CAWSGRNFGYTF
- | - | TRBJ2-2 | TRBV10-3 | TGTGCCATCAGGACGGACGGCACCGGGGAGCTGTTTTTT | CAIRTDGTGELFF
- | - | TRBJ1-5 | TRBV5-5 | TGTGCCAGCAGCTTGGACAGCGCTCAGCCCCAGCATTTT | CASSLDSAQPQHF
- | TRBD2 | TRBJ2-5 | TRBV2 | TGTGCCAGCAGTGTTGAGCGGGGCCGAGAGACCCAGTACTTC | CASSVERGRETQYF
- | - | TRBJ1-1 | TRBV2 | TGTGCCAGCAGTGACGGGGTTACTGAAGCTTTCTTT | CASSDGVTEAFF
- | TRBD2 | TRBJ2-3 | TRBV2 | TGTGCCAGCAGTGGGGACTATAGGCAGGCAGATACGCAGTATTTT | CASSGDYRQADTQYF
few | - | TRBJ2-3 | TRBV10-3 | TGTGCCATCAGTGAGTCGGCGAGCACAGATACGCAGTATTTT | CAISESASTDTQYF
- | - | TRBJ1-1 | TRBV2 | TGTGCCAGCAGTGAGCAGGGGAACACTGAAGCTTTCTTT | CASSEQGNTEAFF
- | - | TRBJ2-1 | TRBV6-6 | TGTGCCAGCAGTTATTTCCGCGGTTTCCTTTACAATGAGCAGTTCTTC | CASSYFRGFLYNEQFF
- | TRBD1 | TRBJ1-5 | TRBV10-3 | TGTGCCATCAGCAAGGGACAGGGCAATCAGCCCCAGCATTTT | CAISKGQGNQPQHF
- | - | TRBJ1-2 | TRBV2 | TGTGCCAGCAGTCGGGACGGCTCCTATGGCTACACCTTC | CASSRDGSYGYTF
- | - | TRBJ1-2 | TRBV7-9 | TGTGCCAGCAGCTTAGCTTTGGGAAGGTTCAATGGCTACACCTTC | CASSLALGRFNGYTF
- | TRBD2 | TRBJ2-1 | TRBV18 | TGTGCCAGCTCCCTTCTCGGCGGGAGGAATGAGCAGTTCTTC | CASSLLGGRNEQFF
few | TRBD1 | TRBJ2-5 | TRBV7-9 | TGTGCCAGCAGCCCGGGACAGGTGATTTGGGAGACCCAGTACTTC | CASSPGQVIWETQYF
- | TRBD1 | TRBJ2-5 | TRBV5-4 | TGTGCCAGCAGCTCCACAGGGGCCGTAAAAGAGACCCAGTACTTC | CASSSTGAVKETQYF
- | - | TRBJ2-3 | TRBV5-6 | TGTGCCAGCGGTGGGGGGACTAGCACAGATACGCAGTATTTT | CASGGGTSTDTQYF
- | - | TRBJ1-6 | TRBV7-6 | TGTGCCAGCAGCTTATCTCAGGGCGAACCCCTCCACTTT | CASSLSQGEPLHF
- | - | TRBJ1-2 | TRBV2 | TGTGCCAGCTCAATAGGCCGGACCGGGGGCTACACCTTC | CASSIGRTGGYTF
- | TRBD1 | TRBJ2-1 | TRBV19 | TGTGCCAGTACGACCCAGGACAGGGCTTGGAATGAGCAGTTCTTC | CASTTQDRAWNEQFF
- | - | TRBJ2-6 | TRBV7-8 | TGTGCCAGCAGATCGACCAGGGGGGGAGCTGGGGCCAACGTCCTGACTTTC | CASRSTRGGAGANVLTF
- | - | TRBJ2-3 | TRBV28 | TGTGCCAGCAGTTTTGATACGCAGTATTTT | CASSFDTQYF
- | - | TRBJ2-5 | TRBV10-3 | TGTGCCATCAGGGGGTTAGGGACTGGAGAGACCCAGTACTTC | CAIRGLGTGETQYF
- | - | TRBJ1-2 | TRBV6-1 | TGTGCCAGCAGTGAAAGGGTTTGGCCGCTGGGCTATGGCTACACCTTC | CASSERVWPLGYGYTF
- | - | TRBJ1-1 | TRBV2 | TGTGCCAGCACCTTAGGGGGGAAAGAGACTGAAGCTTTCTTT | CASTLGGKETEAFF
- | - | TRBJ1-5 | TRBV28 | TGTGCCAGCAGTTTATGGGGGAGCAATCAGCCCCAGCATTTT | CASSLWGSNQPQHF
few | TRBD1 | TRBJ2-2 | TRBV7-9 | TGTGCCAGCAGCTCCGGACAGGGGGTGAACACCGGGGAGCTGTTTTTT | CASSSGQGVNTGELFF
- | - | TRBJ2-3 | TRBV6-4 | TGTGCCAGCAGTGAGACGGGAGAGAGGGCAGATACGCAGTATTTT | CASSETGERADTQYF
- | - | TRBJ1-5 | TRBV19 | TGTGCCAGTACCGGACAAACACTCAATCAGCCCCAGCATTTT | CASTGQTLNQPQHF
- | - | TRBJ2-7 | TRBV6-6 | TGTGCCAGCAGTTACTCAGCGGACAGCCACGAGCAGTACTTC | CASSYSADSHEQYF
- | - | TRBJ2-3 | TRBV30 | TGTGCCTGGAGTGGGGGGCTTGTGGGAAACACAGATACGCAGTATTTT | CAWSGGLVGNTDTQYF
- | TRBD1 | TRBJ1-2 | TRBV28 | TGTGCCAGCAGCCACAGGGGCGCAGCCTATGGCTACACCTTC | CASSHRGAAYGYTF
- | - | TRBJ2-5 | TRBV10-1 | TGCGCCAGCTGTGAGTCGACCGGGACGAAAAAAGAGACCCAGTACTTC | CASCESTGTKKETQYF
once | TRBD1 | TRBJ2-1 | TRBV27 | TGTGCCAGCAGTTTATCACGAGGGACAGTCTACAATGAGCAGTTCTTC | CASSLSRGTVYNEQFF
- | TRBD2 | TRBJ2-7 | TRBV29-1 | TGCAGCGTTGACGGGGGGGTAGGTTACGAGCAGTACTTC | CSVDGGVGYEQYF
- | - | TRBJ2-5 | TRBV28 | TGTGCCAGCAGGCCCCAACGGCCGCAAGAGACCCAGTACTTC | CASRPQRPQETQYF
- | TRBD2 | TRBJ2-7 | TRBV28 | TGTGCCAGCAGGCCCCCCGGGGGGTCCTACGAGCAGTACTTC | CASRPPGGSYEQYF
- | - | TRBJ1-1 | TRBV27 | TGTGCCAGCAGTCGACCTGGAACTGAAGCTTTCTTT | CASSRPGTEAFF
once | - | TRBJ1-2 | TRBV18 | TGTGCCAGCTCACCGTCAACCGGGACAACTAACTATGGCTACACCTTC | CASSPSTGTTNYGYTF
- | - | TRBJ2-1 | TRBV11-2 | TGTGCCAGCAGCCCCACTCAGAGATCCTACAATGAGCAGTTCTTC | CASSPTQRSYNEQFF
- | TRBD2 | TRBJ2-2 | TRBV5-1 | TGCGCCAGCAGCTTGGGGACTAGCCCGAACACCGGGGAGCTGTTTTTT | CASSLGTSPNTGELFF
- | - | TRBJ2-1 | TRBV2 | TGTGCCAGTAGGACTGGAGGGCGAATTGAAAATGAGCAGTTCTTC | CASRTGGRIENEQFF